The clone carrying this T cell receptor beta chain was recorded once. These data come from a study of T cell changes during pregnancy in multiple sclerosis. TCRdb keeps only in-frame clones here, not all; method: immunoSEQ multiplex PCR. The data show about 40,000 clones, 94% seen once. This TCR came from a female donor with multiple sclerosis, enrolled in a pregnancy study. This specimen consisted of CD4+ T cells from peripheral blood mononuclear cells, obtained after pregnancy.

The CDR3 protein is CASSQDTAPNTEAFF. The CDR3 DNA reads as TGCGCCAGCAGCCAAGATACAGCCCCGAACACTGAAGCTTTCTTT. The chain is built from TRBV4-1 and TRBJ1-1; no clear D. The germline V gene has CDR1 MGHRA and CDR2 YSYEKL. V lost 0 bases and J lost 1, with 9 bases in between. The length of the CDR3 is 15 residues.